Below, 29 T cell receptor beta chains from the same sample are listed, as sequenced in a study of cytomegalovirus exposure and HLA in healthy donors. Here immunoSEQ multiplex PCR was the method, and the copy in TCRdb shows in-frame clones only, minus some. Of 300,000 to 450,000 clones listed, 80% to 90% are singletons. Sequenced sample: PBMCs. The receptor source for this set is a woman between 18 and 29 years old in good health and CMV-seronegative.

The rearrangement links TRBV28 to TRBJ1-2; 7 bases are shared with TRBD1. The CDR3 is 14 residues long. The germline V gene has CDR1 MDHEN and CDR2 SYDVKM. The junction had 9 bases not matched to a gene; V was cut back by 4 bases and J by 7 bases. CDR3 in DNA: TGTGCCAGCAGTTCGACAGGGATACCCTTTGGCTACACCTTC. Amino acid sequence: CASSSTGIPFGYTF.

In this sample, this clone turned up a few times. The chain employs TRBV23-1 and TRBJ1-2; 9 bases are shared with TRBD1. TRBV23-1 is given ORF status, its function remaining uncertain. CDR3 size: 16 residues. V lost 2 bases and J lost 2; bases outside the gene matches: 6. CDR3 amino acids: CASSQPTQGANYGYTF. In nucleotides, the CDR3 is TGCGCCAGCAGTCAACCTACACAGGGGGCGAACTATGGCTACACCTTC.

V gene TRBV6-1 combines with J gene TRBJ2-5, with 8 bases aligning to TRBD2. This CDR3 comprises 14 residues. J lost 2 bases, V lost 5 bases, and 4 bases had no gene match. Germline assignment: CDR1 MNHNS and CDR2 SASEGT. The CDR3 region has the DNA TGTGCCAGCAGTAGACTAGCGAAGCAAGAGACCCAGTACTTC. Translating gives CASSRLAKQETQYF.

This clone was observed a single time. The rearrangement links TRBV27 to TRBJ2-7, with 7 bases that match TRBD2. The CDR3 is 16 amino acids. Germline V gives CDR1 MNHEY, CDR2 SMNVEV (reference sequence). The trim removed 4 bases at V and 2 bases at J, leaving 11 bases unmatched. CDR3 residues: CASSSIRPSGTYEQYF. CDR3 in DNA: TGTGCCAGCAGTTCCATCAGGCCTAGCGGAACCTACGAGCAGTACTTC.

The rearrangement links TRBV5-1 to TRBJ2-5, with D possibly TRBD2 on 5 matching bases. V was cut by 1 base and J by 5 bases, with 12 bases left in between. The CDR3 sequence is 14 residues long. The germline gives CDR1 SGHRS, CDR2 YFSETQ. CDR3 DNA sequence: TGCGCCAGCAGCTTGTGGTCTGGGGAGGAGACCCAGTACTTC. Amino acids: CASSLWSGEETQYF.

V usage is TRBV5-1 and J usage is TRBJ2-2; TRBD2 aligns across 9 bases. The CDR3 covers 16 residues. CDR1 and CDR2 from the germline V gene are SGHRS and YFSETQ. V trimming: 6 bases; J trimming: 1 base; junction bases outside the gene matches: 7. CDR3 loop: CASTNYSGGNTGELFF. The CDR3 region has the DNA TGCGCCAGCACCAACTATAGCGGGGGGAACACCGGGGAGCTGTTTTTT.

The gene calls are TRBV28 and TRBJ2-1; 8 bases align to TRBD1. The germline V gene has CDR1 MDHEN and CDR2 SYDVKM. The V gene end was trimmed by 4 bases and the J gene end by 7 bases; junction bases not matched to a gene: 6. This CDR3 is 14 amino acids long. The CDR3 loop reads CASSSYRGKNEQFF. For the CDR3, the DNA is TGTGCCAGCAGTTCCTACAGGGGGAAGAATGAGCAGTTCTTC. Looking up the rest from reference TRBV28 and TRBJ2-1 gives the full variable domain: DVKVTQSSRYLVKRTGEKVFLECVQDMDHENMFWYRQDPGLGLRLIYFSYDVKMKEKGDIPEGYSVSREKKERFSLILESASTNQTSMYLCASSSYRGKNEQFFGPGTRLTVL.

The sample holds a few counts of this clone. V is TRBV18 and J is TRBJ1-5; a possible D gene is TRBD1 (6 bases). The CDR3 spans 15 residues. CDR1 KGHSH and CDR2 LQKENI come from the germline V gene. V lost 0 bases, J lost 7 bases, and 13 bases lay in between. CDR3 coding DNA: TGTGCCAGCTCACCACCATCAGGGGTAAGGCAGCCCCAGCATTTT. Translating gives CASSPPSGVRQPQHF.

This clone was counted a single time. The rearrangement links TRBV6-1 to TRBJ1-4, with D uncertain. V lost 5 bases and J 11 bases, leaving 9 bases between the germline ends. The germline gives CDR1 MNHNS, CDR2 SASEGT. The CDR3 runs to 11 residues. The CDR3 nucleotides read TGTGCCAGCAGTTATGGCGGGAAACTGTTTTTT. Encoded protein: CASSYGGKLFF.

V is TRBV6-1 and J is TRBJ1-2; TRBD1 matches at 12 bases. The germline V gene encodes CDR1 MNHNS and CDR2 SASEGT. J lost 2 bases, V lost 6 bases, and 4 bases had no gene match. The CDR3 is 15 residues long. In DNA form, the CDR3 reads TGTGCCAGCAGCGGGGGACAGGGGGCCAACTATGGCTACACCTTC. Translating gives CASSGGQGANYGYTF.

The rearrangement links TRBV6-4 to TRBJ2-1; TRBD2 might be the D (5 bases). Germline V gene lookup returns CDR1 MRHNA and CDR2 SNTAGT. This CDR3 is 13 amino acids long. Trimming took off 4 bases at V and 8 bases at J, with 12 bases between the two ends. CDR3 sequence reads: CASSAGFLDEQFF. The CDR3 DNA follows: TGTGCCAGCAGTGCGGGATTCCTGGATGAGCAGTTCTTC.

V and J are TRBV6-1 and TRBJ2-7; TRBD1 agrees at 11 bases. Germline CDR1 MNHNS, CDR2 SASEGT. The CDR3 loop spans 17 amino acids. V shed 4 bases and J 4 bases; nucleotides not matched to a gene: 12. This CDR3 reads CASSVAIRDRGLYEQYF. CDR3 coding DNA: TGTGCCAGCAGTGTCGCTATCCGGGACAGGGGGTTGTACGAGCAGTACTTC.

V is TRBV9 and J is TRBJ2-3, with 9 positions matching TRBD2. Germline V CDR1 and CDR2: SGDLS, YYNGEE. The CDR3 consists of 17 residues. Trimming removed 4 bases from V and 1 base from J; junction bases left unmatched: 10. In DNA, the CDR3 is TGTGCCAGCAGCTCCAAGGCGGGGGGGCGGGGCACAGATACGCAGTATTTT. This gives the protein CASSSKAGGRGTDTQYF.

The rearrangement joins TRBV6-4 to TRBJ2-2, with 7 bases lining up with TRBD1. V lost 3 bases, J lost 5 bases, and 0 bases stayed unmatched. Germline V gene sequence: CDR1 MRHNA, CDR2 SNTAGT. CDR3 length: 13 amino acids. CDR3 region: CASSETGTGELFF. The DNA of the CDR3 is TGTGCCAGCAGTGAGACAGGGACCGGGGAGCTGTTTTTT.

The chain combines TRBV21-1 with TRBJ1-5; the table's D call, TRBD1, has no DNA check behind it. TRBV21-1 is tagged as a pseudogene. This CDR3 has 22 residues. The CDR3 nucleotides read TGTGCCAGCAACAAGGACAGTATTATATTGGGACCCTTTTTCCCAAGCAATCAGCCCCAGCATTTT. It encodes CASNKDSIILGPFFPSNQPQHF.

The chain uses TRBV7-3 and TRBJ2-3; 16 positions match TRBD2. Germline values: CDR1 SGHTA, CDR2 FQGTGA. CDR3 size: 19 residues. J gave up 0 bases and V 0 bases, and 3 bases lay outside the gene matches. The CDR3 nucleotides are TGTGCCAGCAGCTTAACGGGACTAGCGGGAGGGCTGAGCACAGATACGCAGTATTTT. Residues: CASSLTGLAGGLSTDTQYF. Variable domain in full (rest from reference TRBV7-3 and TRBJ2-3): GAGVSQTPSNKVTEKGKYVELRCDPISGHTALYWYRQSLGQGPEFLIYFQGTGAADDSGLPNDRFFAVRPEGSVSTLKIQRTERGDSAVYLCASSLTGLAGGLSTDTQYFGPGTRLTVL.

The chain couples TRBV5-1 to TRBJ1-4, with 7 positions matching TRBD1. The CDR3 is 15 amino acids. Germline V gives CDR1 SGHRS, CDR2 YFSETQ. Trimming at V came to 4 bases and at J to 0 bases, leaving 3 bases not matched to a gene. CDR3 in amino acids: CASSETGATNEKLFF. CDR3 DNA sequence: TGCGCCAGCAGCGAAACAGGGGCAACTAATGAAAAACTGTTTTTT.

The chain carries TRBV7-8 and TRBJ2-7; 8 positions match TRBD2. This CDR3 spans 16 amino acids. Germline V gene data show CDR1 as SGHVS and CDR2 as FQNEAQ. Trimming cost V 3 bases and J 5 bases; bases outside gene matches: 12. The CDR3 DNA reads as TGTGCCAGCAGCTTGGGTAGGGGTCTAGCGGGTAACGAGCAGTACTTC. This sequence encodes CASSLGRGLAGNEQYF.

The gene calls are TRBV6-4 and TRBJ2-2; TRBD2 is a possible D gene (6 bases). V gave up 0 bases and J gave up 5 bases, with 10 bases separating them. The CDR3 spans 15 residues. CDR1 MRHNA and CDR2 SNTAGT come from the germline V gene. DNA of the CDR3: TGTGCCAGCAGTGACTCCAGGAGGGAAACCGGGGAGCTGTTTTTT. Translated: CASSDSRRETGELFF.

The CDR3 here is CSVEGQGVRETQYF. CDR3 sequence (DNA): TGCAGCGTTGAGGGGCAGGGGGTAAGAGAGACCCAGTACTTC. This chain connects TRBV29-1 to TRBJ2-5, with 7 bases that match TRBD1. CDR1 is SQVTM and CDR2 is ANQGSEA in the germline V gene. The V segment lost 3 bases and the J segment 4 bases; nucleotides outside the gene matches: 8. The CDR3 length is 14 residues.

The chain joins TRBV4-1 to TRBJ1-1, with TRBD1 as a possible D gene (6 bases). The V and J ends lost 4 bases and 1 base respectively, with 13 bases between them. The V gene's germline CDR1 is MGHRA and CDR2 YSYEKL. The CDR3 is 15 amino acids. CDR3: CASSLGDKTNTEAFF. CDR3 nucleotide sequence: TGCGCCAGCAGCCTTGGGGACAAAACGAACACTGAAGCTTTCTTT.

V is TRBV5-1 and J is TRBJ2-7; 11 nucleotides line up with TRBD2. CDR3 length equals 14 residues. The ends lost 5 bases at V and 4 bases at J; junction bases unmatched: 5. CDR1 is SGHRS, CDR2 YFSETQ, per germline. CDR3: CASSAASGRYEQYF. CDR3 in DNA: TGCGCCAGCAGTGCGGCTAGCGGGAGGTACGAGCAGTACTTC.

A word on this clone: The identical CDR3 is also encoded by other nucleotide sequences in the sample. The CDR3 DNA sequence: TGCAGCGCCGGACAGGGTTTGAACACTGAAGCTTTCTTT. It yields the protein CSAGQGLNTEAFF. The V call is TRBV29-1, the J call TRBJ1-1, with TRBD1 matching 8 bases. The CDR3 is made up of 13 amino acids. CDR1 is SQVTM and CDR2 is ANQGSEA in the germline V gene. V shed 7 bases, J shed 0 bases, and the junction held 4 bases outside the gene matches.

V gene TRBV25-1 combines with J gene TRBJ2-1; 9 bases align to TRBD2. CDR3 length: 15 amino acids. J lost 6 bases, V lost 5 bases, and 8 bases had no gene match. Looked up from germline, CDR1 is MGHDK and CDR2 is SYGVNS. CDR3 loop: CASSHVAGAANEQFF. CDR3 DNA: TGTGCCAGCAGTCATGTAGCGGGAGCGGCCAATGAGCAGTTCTTC.

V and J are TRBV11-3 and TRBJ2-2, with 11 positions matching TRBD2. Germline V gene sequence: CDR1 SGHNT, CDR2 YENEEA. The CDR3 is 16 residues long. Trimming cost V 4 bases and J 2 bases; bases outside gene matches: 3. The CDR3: CASSSRLAGNTGELFF. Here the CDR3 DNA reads TGTGCCAGCAGCTCCAGACTAGCGGGAAACACCGGGGAGCTGTTTTTT. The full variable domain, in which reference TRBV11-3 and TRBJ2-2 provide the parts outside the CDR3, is EAGVVQSPRYKIIEKKQPVAFWCNPISGHNTLYWYLQNLGQGPELLIRYENEEAVDDSQLPKDRFSAERLKGVDSTLKIQPAELGDSAVYLCASSSRLAGNTGELFFGEGSRLTVL.

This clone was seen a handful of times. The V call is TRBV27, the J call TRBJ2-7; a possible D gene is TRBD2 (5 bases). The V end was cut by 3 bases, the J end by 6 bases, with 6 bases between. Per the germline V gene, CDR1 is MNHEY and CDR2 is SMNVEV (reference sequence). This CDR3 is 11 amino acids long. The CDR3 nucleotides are TGTGCCAGCAGTTTGGGAGCCGAGCAGTACTTC. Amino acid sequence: CASSLGAEQYF.

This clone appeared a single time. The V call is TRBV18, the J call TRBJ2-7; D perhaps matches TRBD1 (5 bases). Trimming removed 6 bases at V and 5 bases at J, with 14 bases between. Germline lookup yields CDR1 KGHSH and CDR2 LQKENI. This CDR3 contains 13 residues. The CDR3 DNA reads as TGTGCCAGCTCCATGGCAGGGTCCAACGAGCAGTACTTC. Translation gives CASSMAGSNEQYF.

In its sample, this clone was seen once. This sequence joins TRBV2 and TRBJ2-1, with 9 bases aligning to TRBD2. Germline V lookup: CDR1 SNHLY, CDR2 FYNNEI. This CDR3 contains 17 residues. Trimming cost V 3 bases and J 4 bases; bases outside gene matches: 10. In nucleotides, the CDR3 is TGTGCCAGCAGTGAGTCCCCCCCGACTAGCGGTTACAATGAGCAGTTCTTC. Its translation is CASSESPPTSGYNEQFF.

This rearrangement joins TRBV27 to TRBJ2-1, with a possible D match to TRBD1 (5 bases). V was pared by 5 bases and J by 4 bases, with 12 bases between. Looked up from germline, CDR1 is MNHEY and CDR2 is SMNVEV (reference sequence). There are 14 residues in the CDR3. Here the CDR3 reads CASSTQTAYNEQFF. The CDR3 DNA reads TGTGCCAGCAGTACCCAGACAGCTTACAATGAGCAGTTCTTC.